This T cell receptor beta chain comes out of a study of CD8+CD57+ T cells in acquired aplastic anemia. Study as a whole: The DNA of sorted CD4+ and CD8+ cells averaged roughly 3.2 ug.

V dropped 11 bases and J dropped 1 base, with 14 bases sitting between them. Germline loops: CDR1 SNHLY, CDR2 FYNNEI. The CDR3 covers 13 residues. Using genomic DNA as the template, TCR beta VDJ and CDR3 profiling was carried out. TCRdb analysed the reads with MiXCR anew, one entry per CDR3 protein. The table shows 200,000 to 300,000 distinct CDR3 sequences, with 70% to 85% occurring only once. For sequencing, patients were chosen who had shown expansion of CD8+CD57+ cells by flow cytometry. The TCR comes from a human donor with aplastic anemia. The chain uses TRBV2 and TRBJ2-5; possible D gene TRBD2, 5 bases. The specimen was sorted CD4+, CD8+, or CD8+CD57+ T cells (not recorded which) from PBMCs. The DNA for the CDR3 is TGTGCCTCCGGGTACGAGGGCCAAGAGACCCAGTACTTC. Protein: CASGYEGQETQYF.